This T cell receptor beta chain comes out of a study of cytomegalovirus exposure and HLA in healthy donors. Whole-study findings and limits: An ancestry cluster, one associated with Asian ancestry, reportedly showed fewer N-insertions than the approximately 670-donor mean in a later analysis.

From germline, CDR1 is MDHEN and CDR2 SYDVKM. The CDR3 contains 13 residues. Trimming removed 6 bases from V and 8 bases from J, with 16 bases in between. The PCR employed 60 Vbeta primers together with 13 Jbeta primers. Measured with immunoSEQ multiplex PCR; TCRdb has only the in-frame clones, and not every one. This sample has approximately 100,000 clones, with 77% found just once. A word on this clone: Its antigen is undetermined.

The TCR sequence derives from a man in his forties in good health and CMV-seropositive. Input material: PBMCs. This rearrangement joins TRBV28 to TRBJ1-2; D remains unclear. CDR3 region: CASSPTRIRGYTF. The CDR3 region has the DNA TGTGCCAGCAGCCCCACGAGGATACGGGGCTACACCTTC.